This TCR beta chain was sequenced for a study of beta chain features in type 1 diabetes. Study-level points and caveats: Across all four CD4+ subsets, people with type 1 diabetes showed modestly shorter TCRB CDR3s. The similarity of naive, central memory and Treg TCRB repertoires appeared greater among patients than among healthy donors.

Turning to this clone: The target antigen is unknown.

Sorted CD4+ subsets: naive, central memory, regulatory, stem cell-like memory (CD45RO/CCR7/CD25/CD127/CD95/CD27 panel). The whole isolated RNA underwent reverse transcription, so sequencing captured expressed TCRB transcripts. Clones were sequenced by immunoSEQ multiplex PCR, and TCRdb holds only the in-frame ones, with some missing. The sample includes hundreds of thousands of clones, around 15% seen only once; the top ten take roughly 0.022%. Trimming stripped 0 bases from V and 9 bases from J, with 15 bases between. This CDR3 has 15 amino acids. Germline values: CDR1 MNHEY, CDR2 SVGAGI. The rearrangement links TRBV6-5 to TRBJ1-5; D may be TRBD1 (5 bases). The material sequenced was naive CD4+ T cells from blood. This TCR came from a man aged 18 to 30 with type 1 diabetes. CDR3 in amino acids: CASSYSSNGGWPQHF. CDR3 nucleotides: TGTGCCAGCAGTTACTCGAGTAATGGGGGTTGGCCCCAGCATTTT.